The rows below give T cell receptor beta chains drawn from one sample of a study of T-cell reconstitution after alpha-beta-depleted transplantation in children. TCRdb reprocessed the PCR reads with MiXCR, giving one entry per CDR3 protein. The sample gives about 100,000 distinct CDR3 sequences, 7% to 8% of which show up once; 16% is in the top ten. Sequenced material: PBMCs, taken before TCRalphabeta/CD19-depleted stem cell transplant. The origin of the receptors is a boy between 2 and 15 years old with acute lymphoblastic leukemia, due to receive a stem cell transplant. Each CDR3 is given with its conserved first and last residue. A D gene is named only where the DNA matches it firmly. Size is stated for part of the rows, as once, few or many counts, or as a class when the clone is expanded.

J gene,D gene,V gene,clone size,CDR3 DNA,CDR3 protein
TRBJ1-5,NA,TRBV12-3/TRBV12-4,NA,TGTGCCAGCAGTACCGCCCCCGGGGGGGATCAGCCCCAGCATTTT,CASSTAPGGDQPQHF
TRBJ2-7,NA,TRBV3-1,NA,TGTGCCAGCAGCCAAGATGTACGGACGCAGTACTTC,CASSQDVRTQYF
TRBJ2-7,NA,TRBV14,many,TGTGCCAGCAGCCATCAGACATTGACACTTCGAAGTAGCGAGCAGTACTTC,CASSHQTLTLRSSEQYF
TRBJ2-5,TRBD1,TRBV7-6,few,TGTGCCAGCAGCGGGCGGACAGGGGATGAGACCCAGTACTTC,CASSGRTGDETQYF
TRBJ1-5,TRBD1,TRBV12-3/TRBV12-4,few,TGTGCCAGCAGTTTAGGGGACAGGGCCTCAAGCAATCAGCCCCAGCATTTT,CASSLGDRASSNQPQHF
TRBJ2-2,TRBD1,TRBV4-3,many,TGCGCCAGCAGCCCCATTGACAGGGTGAACACCGGGGAGCTGTTTTTT,CASSPIDRVNTGELFF
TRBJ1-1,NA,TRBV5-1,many,TGCGCCAGCAGCGGGGAAACAGGACGAGCTTTCTTT,CASSGETGRAFF
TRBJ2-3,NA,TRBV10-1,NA,TGCGCCAGCATTTTCACAGATACGCAGTATTTT,CASIFTDTQYF
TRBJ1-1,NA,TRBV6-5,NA,TGTGCCAGCAGTTACGGGGCAGGTAGTGGTGACACTGAAGCTTTCTTT,CASSYGAGSGDTEAFF
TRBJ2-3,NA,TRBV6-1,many,TGTGCCAGCAGCTTATCTGGGGTAGATACGCAGTATTTT,CASSLSGVDTQYF
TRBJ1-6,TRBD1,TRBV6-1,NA,TGTGCCAGCAGTGAAGCACCCCCGGGACAGGGAAGACCCCTCCACTTT,CASSEAPPGQGRPLHF
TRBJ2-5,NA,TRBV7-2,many,TGTGCCAGCAGCTTAGCGGGGGCTCTCCAAGAGACCCAGTACTTC,CASSLAGALQETQYF
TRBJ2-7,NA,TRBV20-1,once,TGCAGTGCTAGAGATGGGGACTCTGTAGGGTACGAGCAGTACTTC,CSARDGDSVGYEQYF
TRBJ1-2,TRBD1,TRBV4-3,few,TGCGCCAGCAGCCAAGAGTTGGGACAGCGAACTAACTATGGCTACACCTTC,CASSQELGQRTNYGYTF
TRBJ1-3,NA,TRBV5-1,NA,TGCGCCAGCAGCCCCGCGGCAGTCGGAAACACCATATATTTT,CASSPAAVGNTIYF
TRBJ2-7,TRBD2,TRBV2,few,TGTGCCAGCAGTGAGGGCCCTAGCGGGGGGGCGGTTTACGAGCAGTACTTC,CASSEGPSGGAVYEQYF
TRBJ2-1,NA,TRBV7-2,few,TGTGCCAGCAGCCTATCCGGTCCGAGGTACAATGAGCAGTTCTTC,CASSLSGPRYNEQFF
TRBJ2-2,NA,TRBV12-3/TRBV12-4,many,TGTGCCAGCGGTCTCCAGGGGGAGCTGTTTTTT,CASGLQGELFF
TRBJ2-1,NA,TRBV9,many,TGTGCCAGCAGCGTAAGGGGGCAGGGGGGCAATGAGCAGTTCTTC,CASSVRGQGGNEQFF
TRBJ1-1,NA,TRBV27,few,TGTGCCAGCAGCTTATTAGGAGCTGAAGCTTTCTTT,CASSLLGAEAFF
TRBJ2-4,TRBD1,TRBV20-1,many,TGCAGTGCTCCCGGACAGGCTTCACGGGCCAAAAACATTCAGTACTTC,CSAPGQASRAKNIQYF
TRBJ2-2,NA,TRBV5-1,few,TGCGCCAGCAGCTCCCTCGACACCGGGGAGCTGTTTTTT,CASSSLDTGELFF
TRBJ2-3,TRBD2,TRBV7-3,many,TGTGCCAGCAGCTTATACGGGACTAGCCTGGGGACAGATACGCAGTATTTT,CASSLYGTSLGTDTQYF
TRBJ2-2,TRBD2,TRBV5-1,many,TGCGCCAGCAGCTTGGGGCTAGCGGGGGCCCCAGGCACCGGGGAGCTGTTTTTT,CASSLGLAGAPGTGELFF
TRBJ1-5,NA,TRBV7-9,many,TGTGCCAGCAGCCGCGGTGCCGGAGGGGGCAATCAGCCCCAGCATTTT,CASSRGAGGGNQPQHF
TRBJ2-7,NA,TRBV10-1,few,TGCGCCAGCAGTGAGATGTGGGGGGCCCCGCCGTCTGGTAAGGCTTGCGAGCAGTACTTC,CASSEMWGAPPSGKACEQYF
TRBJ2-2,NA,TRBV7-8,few,TGTGCCAGCAGCTTAGCCGCTATCGGGGAGCTGTTTTTT,CASSLAAIGELFF
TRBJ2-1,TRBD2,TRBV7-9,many,TGTGCCAGCAGCTACCAGCGGGGGGGCAATTATGAGCAGTTCTTC,CASSYQRGGNYEQFF
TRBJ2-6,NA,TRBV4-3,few,TGCGCCAGCAGCCCTCGACAGGTCTCTGGGGCCAACGTCCTGACTTTC,CASSPRQVSGANVLTF
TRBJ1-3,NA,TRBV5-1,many,TGCGCCAGCAGCTCGGACAGTTTCTCTGGAAACACCATATATTTT,CASSSDSFSGNTIYF